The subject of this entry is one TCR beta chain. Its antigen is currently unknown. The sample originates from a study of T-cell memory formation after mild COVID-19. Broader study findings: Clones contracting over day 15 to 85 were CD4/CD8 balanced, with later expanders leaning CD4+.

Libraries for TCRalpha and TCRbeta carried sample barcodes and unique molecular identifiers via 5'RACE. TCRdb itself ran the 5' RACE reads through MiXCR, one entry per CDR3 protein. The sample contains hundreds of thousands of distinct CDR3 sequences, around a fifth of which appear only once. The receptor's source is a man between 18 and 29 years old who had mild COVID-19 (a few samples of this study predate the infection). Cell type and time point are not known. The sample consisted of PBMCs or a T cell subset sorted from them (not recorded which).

This chain's CDR3 is CASSLATGLPWGEQFF. The CDR3 DNA is TGTGCCAGCAGCTTAGCCACGGGTCTACCCTGGGGTGAGCAGTTCTTC. The V call is TRBV7-2, the J call TRBJ2-1; D remains ambiguous. Germline V CDR1 and CDR2: SGHTA, FQGNSA. This CDR3 is 16 amino acids long. V was cut by 0 bases and J by 9 bases, with 18 bases left in between. The whole variable domain, filled in from reference TRBV7-2 and TRBJ2-1, reads GAGVSQSPSNKVTEKGKDVELRCDPISGHTALYWYRQSLGQGLEFLIYFQGNSAPDKSGLPSDRFSAERTGGSVSTLTIQRTQQEDSAVYLCASSLATGLPWGEQFFGPGTRLTVL.